These 23 T cell receptor beta chains share one sample of origin, sequenced in a study of CD8+ T cells in alopecia areata (dated by TCRdb to 2017 to 2018). The sample's time point, from its label and the paper: baseline before oral tofacitinib. Library prep was done by the immunoSEQ multiplex PCR assay. For TCR sequencing, RNA was extracted from every sample and reverse transcribed into cDNA to serve as template. The clones in this table, taken by TCRdb from immuneACCESS, are in-frame only. Not every clone is retained; where verified, under half of the shortfall comes from an unresolved V gene, and the cause of the rest is unknown. In all, the sample holds 170,000 or so clones, and approximately 56% of those were seen once. The ten largest account for about 15% of the sample. The starting material was CD4+ T cells sorted from blood, obtained at week 0. These receptors originate from a human donor with alopecia areata.

This chain connects TRBV6-5 to TRBJ1-1, with a possible D match to TRBD1 (6 bases). This CDR3 is 15 amino acids long. Trimming took 6 bases from V and 1 from J, leaving 15 bases between them. Germline lookup yields CDR1 MNHEY and CDR2 SVGAGI. DNA of the CDR3: TGTGCCAGCAGACGACCAGGACAGCCGAACACTGAAGCTTTCTTT. Protein sequence: CASRRPGQPNTEAFF.

This clone was counted between two and nine times. The chain carries TRBV7-8 and TRBJ2-3; 10 bases are shared with TRBD2. The length of the CDR3 is 21 residues. Germline V gives CDR1 SGHVS, CDR2 FQNEAQ. The J segment lost 0 bases and the V segment lost 5 bases, leaving 20 bases of the junction unmatched. The CDR3 nucleotides are TGTGCCAGCAGCCCACCGGGTCAGACTAGCGGGTTTTGGGGTAGCACAGATACGCAGTATTTT. Amino acids: CASSPPGQTSGFWGSTDTQYF. The full variable domain, completed using reference TRBV7-8 and TRBJ2-3, is GAGVSQSPRYKVAKRGQDVALRCDPISGHVSLFWYQQALGQGPEFLTYFQNEAQLDKSGLPSDRFFAERPEGSVSTLKIQRTQQEDSAVYLCASSPPGQTSGFWGSTDTQYFGPGTRLTVL.

The V gene is TRBV2, the J gene TRBJ1-5; D uncertain. V was cut by 1 base and J by 3 bases, with 4 bases left in between. The CDR3 extends over 13 amino acids. CDR1 and CDR2 from the germline V gene are SNHLY and FYNNEI. CDR3 sequence (DNA): TGTGCCAGCAGTGAAGGGATCAATCAGCCCCAGCATTTT. It codes for CASSEGINQPQHF.

The chain joins TRBV7-3 to TRBJ2-7, with 7 bases fitting TRBD1. V was clipped by 0 bases and J by 0 bases; unmatched bases: 5. From germline, CDR1 is SGHTA and CDR2 FQGTGA. The CDR3 has 16 amino acids. The CDR3 reads CASSLTGTDPSYEQYF. As DNA, the CDR3 is TGTGCCAGCAGCTTAACTGGGACAGATCCCTCCTACGAGCAGTACTTC.

This clone occurred once. The rearrangement links TRBV5-1 to TRBJ2-7, with D maybe TRBD1 (6 bases). Germline CDR1 is SGHRS and CDR2 is YFSETQ. Trimming removed 2 bases from V and 5 bases from J, with 17 bases in between. The CDR3 has 15 amino acids. CDR3 nucleotide sequence: TGCGCCAGCAGCTTAAGGAGCAGGGGCCCTGACGAGCAGTACTTC. Residues: CASSLRSRGPDEQYF. Based on the CDR3 plus reference TRBV5-1 and TRBJ2-7, the full variable domain is KAGVTQTPRYLIKTRGQQVTLSCSPISGHRSVSWYQQTPGQGLQFLFEYFSETQRNKGNFPGRFSGRQFSNSRSEMNVSTLELGDSALYLCASSLRSRGPDEQYFGPGTRLTVT.

In this sample, this clone turned up a few times. The rearrangement links TRBV2 to TRBJ1-5; weak D call: TRBD1 (5 bases). CDR3 length: 15 residues. Germline V gene data show CDR1 as SNHLY and CDR2 as FYNNEI. Trimming removed 2 bases from V and 6 bases from J, with 14 bases in between. CDR3 nucleotide sequence: TGTGCCAGCAGTGAACAGGGCTTCGACCGTCAGCCCCAGCATTTT. It encodes CASSEQGFDRQPQHF.

The chain recombines TRBV29-1 with TRBJ2-3; no reliable D call. V was clipped by 3 bases and J by 4 bases, with 5 bases between them. Germline V gene lookup returns CDR1 SQVTM and CDR2 ANQGSEA. The CDR3 is 11 amino acids. The CDR3 region is CSVDWSDTQYF. CDR3 DNA sequence: TGCAGCGTTGACTGGTCAGATACGCAGTATTTT.

This clone appeared a few times. The chain uses TRBV2 and TRBJ2-7; either TRBD1 or TRBD2 may supply D (6 bases each). The CDR3 runs to 11 residues. Per the germline V gene, CDR1 is SNHLY and CDR2 is FYNNEI. Trimming took off 7 bases at V and 4 bases at J, with 8 bases between the two ends. Here the CDR3 DNA reads TGTGCCAGCAAAGGGGGGTACGAGCAGTACTTC. The encoded protein is CASKGGYEQYF.

This chain uses TRBV10-3 with TRBJ1-1; D unclear. Germline V lookup: CDR1 ENHRY, CDR2 SYGVKD. This CDR3 is built from 13 residues. V was clipped by 3 bases and J by 4 bases, with 9 bases between them. The CDR3 bases are TGTGCCATCAGTGAAACATTCTCCACTGAAGCTTTCTTT. This codes for CAISETFSTEAFF.

The chain has TRBV5-1 and TRBJ1-2; 9 bases are a match to TRBD1. The ends lost 0 bases at V and 8 bases at J; junction bases unmatched: 5. The CDR3 totals 14 residues. Per the germline V gene, CDR1 is SGHRS and CDR2 is YFSETQ. The CDR3 spells CASSLGDREKGYTF. The CDR3 bases are TGCGCCAGCAGCTTGGGGGACAGGGAGAAAGGCTACACCTTC.

V gene TRBV30 combines with J gene TRBJ1-6; unclear D gene. This CDR3 region has 15 residues. The germline CDR1 and CDR2 sequences are GTSNPN and SVGIG (reference sequence). Trimming took 0 bases from V and 7 from J, leaving 13 bases between them. In nucleotides, the CDR3 is TGTGCCTGGAGTGTGGGCAGCCTCTTCAATTCACCCCTCCACTTT. This encodes CAWSVGSLFNSPLHF.

V is TRBV25-1 and J is TRBJ2-5; D may be TRBD2 (6 bases). This CDR3 comprises 14 residues. Germline V gene data show CDR1 as MGHDK and CDR2 as SYGVNS. V lost 0 bases to trimming and J lost 2 bases, with 7 bases between them. CDR3 region: CASSEYGTQETQYF. The CDR3, as DNA: TGTGCCAGCAGTGAATATGGGACTCAAGAGACCCAGTACTTC.

The chain joins TRBV5-6 to TRBJ1-5; TRBD1 matches at 7 bases. The trim removed 4 bases at V and 2 bases at J, leaving 9 bases unmatched. The germline CDR1 and CDR2 sequences are SGHDT and YYEEEE. The CDR3 loop spans 16 amino acids. CDR3 bases: TGTGCCAGCAGCCTTTACAGGGGTGAGGGCAATCAGCCCCAGCATTTT. It translates to CASSLYRGEGNQPQHF.

This clone was seen a few times. The chain links TRBV30 to TRBJ1-3; D not certain. The germline V and J ends were trimmed by 0 bases and 3 bases, with 3 bases remaining between them. Germline V gene sequence: CDR1 GTSNPN, CDR2 SVGIG (reference sequence). The CDR3 runs to 12 residues. Here the CDR3 reads CAWSVGGNTIYF. The CDR3 bases are TGTGCCTGGAGTGTAGGTGGAAACACCATATATTTT.

The rearrangement links TRBV10-1 to TRBJ1-2; D is undetermined. CDR1 and CDR2 from the germline V gene are WNHNN and SYGVQD (reference sequence). This CDR3 has 12 amino acids. The V end was cut by 6 bases, the J end by 4 bases, with 9 bases between. CDR3 protein: CASSNEFYGYTF. The CDR3 DNA reads as TGCGCCAGCAGCAACGAATTCTATGGCTACACCTTC.

This clone was found once. The genes are TRBV15 and TRBJ2-3; D uncertain. This CDR3 contains 13 residues. Germline CDR1 LNHNV, CDR2 YYDKDF (reference sequence). V was shortened by 0 bases and J by 6 bases, with 7 bases between the two germline ends. CDR3 DNA: TGTGCCACCAGCAGAGACCTTGCGGATACGCAGTATTTT. This codes for CATSRDLADTQYF. Full variable domain (remainder filled in from reference TRBV15 and TRBJ2-3): DAMVIQNPRYQVTQFGKPVTLSCSQTLNHNVMYWYQQKSSQAPKLLFHYYDKDFNNEADTPDNFQSRRPNTSFCFLDIRSPGLGDTAMYLCATSRDLADTQYFGPGTRLTVL.

This clone was detected only a few times. Germline and junction disagree at one end, which may indicate a read error. The rearrangement joins TRBV7-2 to TRBJ1-2, with no clear D. CDR1 is SGHTA and CDR2 is FQGNSA in the germline V gene. The CDR3 covers 13 residues. CDR3 nucleotides: TGTGCCAGCAGCTTAACCCCCCGCGCTACGCAAGCCTTC. Residues: CASSLTPRATQAF. Drawing the rest from reference TRBV7-2 and TRBJ1-2, the complete variable domain is GAGVSQSPSNKVTEKGKDVELRCDPISGHTALYWYRQSLGQGLEFLIYFQGNSAPDKSGLPSDRFSAERTGGSVSTLTIQRTQQEDSAVYLCASSLTPRATQAFGSGTRLTVV.

This chain links TRBV14 with TRBJ1-2, with D hard to call. This CDR3 has 12 amino acids. Germline CDR1 reads SGHDN; CDR2 reads FVKESK. Trimming removed 3 bases from V and 8 bases from J, with 10 bases in between. The CDR3 nucleotides read TGTGCCAGCAGCCATGGCAGTACCGGCTACACCTTC. Amino acid sequence: CASSHGSTGYTF. Using reference TRBV14 and TRBJ1-2 for the parts outside the CDR3, the full variable domain is EAGVTQFPSHSVIEKGQTVTLRCDPISGHDNLYWYRRVMGKEIKFLLHFVKESKQDESGMPNNRFLAERTGGTYSTLKVQPAELEDSGVYFCASSHGSTGYTFGSGTRLTVV.

The V and J genes are TRBV29-1 and TRBJ2-4; a possible D gene is TRBD1 (8 bases). V lost 7 bases and J 0 bases, leaving 22 bases between the germline ends. The germline V gene encodes CDR1 SQVTM and CDR2 ANQGSEA. This CDR3 is 17 amino acids long. CDR3 bases: TGCAGCGCAGCAGGGGGCGGGGGAGCCCTAGCCAAAAACATTCAGTACTTC. It is translated as CSAAGGGGALAKNIQYF.

This chain links TRBV29-1 with TRBJ1-1, with 9 nucleotides matching TRBD1. The trim removed 6 bases at V and 6 bases at J, leaving 8 bases unmatched. CDR3 size: 13 residues. Germline V gives CDR1 SQVTM, CDR2 ANQGSEA. This chain's CDR3 is CSVVRDRAAEAFF. The CDR3 DNA reads TGCAGCGTCGTCCGGGACAGGGCCGCTGAAGCTTTCTTT.

The chain couples TRBV25-1 to TRBJ1-2; a weak D match, TRBD1 (5 bases). CDR1 and CDR2 from the germline V gene are MGHDK and SYGVNS. The ends were cut back, 5 bases at V and 8 bases at J, with 12 bases in the middle. The CDR3 loop spans 12 amino acids. The CDR3 loop reads CASSQGELGYTF. The CDR3 DNA is TGTGCCAGCAGTCAGGGAGAGTTAGGCTACACCTTC.

The chain uses TRBV6-6 and TRBJ2-5; D may match TRBD1 or TRBD2 (5 bases each). CDR1 and CDR2 from the germline V gene are MNHNY and SVGAGI (reference sequence). This CDR3 spans 12 amino acids. The V gene lost 6 bases and the J gene lost 3 bases, with 8 bases spanning the gap. The CDR3 DNA reads TGTGCCAGCAGCGGGGCTGAAGAGACCCAGTACTTC. It yields the protein CASSGAEETQYF.

The chain couples TRBV27 to TRBJ2-7; TRBD2 agrees at 11 bases. Trimming took 6 bases from V and 4 from J; bases not matched to a gene: 5. Germline V gene lookup returns CDR1 MNHEY and CDR2 SMNVEV (reference sequence). The CDR3 has 14 residues. CDR3 sequence: CASRVAGGPYEQYF. The CDR3, as DNA: TGTGCCAGCAGGGTAGCGGGGGGGCCATACGAGCAGTACTTC.